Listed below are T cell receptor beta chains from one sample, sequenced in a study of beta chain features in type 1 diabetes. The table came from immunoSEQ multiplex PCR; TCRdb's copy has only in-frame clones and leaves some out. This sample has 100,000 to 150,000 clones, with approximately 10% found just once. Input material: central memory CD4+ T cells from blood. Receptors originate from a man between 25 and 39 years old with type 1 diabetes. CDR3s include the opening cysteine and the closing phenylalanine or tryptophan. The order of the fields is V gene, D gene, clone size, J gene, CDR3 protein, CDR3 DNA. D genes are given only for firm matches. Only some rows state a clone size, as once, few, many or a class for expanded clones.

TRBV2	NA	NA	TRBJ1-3	CASSRQGNTIYF	TGTGCCAGCAGTCGACAGGGAAACACCATATATTTT
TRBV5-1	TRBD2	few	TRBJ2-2	CASSPPGGPRTGELFF	TGCGCCAGCAGCCCCCCGGGGGGACCCCGCACGGGGGAGCTGTTTTTT
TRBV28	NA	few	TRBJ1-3	CASSSGTNSGNTIYF	TGTGCCAGCAGCTCGGGGACAAACTCTGGAAACACCATATATTTT
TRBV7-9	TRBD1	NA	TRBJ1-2	CASSFGQGEGYTF	TGTGCCAGCAGCTTCGGCCAGGGGGAAGGCTACACCTTC
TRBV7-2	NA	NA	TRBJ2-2	CASSLMRRRDTGELFF	TGTGCCAGCAGCTTGATGCGGAGGCGTGACACCGGGGAGCTGTTTTTT
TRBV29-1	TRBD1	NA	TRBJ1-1	CSAEDRGLNTEAFF	TGCAGCGCCGAGGACAGGGGATTGAACACTGAAGCTTTCTTT
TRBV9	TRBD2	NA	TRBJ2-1	CASSVGGGPEQFF	TGTGCCAGCAGCGTCGGGGGGGGTCCAGAGCAGTTCTTC
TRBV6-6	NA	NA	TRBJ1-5	CASSSPTGRDQPQHF	TGTGCCAGCAGTTCCCCCACAGGGCGGGATCAGCCCCAGCATTTT
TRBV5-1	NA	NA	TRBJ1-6	CASSLGGGGNSPLHF	TGCGCCAGCAGCTTGGGAGGGGGTGGTAATTCACCCCTCCACTTT
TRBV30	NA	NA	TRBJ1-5	CAWSGTEGQPQHF	TGTGCCTGGAGTGGGACTGAGGGACAGCCCCAGCATTTT
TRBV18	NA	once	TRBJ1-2	CASSPQTEANYGYTF	TGTGCCAGCTCACCTCAGACAGAGGCTAACTATGGCTACACCTTC
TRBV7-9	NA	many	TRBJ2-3	CASSDQLRDTQYF	TGTGCCAGCAGCGATCAGCTGCGGGATACGCAGTATTTT
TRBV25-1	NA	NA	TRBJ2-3	CASSESTGVDTQYF	TGTGCCAGCAGTGAATCAACGGGGGTAGATACGCAGTATTTT
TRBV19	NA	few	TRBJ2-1	CASSWLSYNEQFF	TGTGCCAGTAGTTGGCTCTCCTACAATGAGCAGTTCTTC
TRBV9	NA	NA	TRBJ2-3	CASSVDPNKDTQYF	TGTGCCAGCAGCGTAGACCCTAATAAGGATACGCAGTATTTT
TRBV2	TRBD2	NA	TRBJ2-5	CASSDRAGGETQYF	TGTGCCAGCAGTGACAGGGCGGGAGGGGAGACCCAGTACTTC
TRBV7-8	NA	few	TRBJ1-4	CASSRTVNEKLFF	TGTGCCAGCAGCCGGACAGTTAATGAAAAACTGTTTTTT
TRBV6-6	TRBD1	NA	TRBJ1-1	CASIRTGLGTEAFF	TGTGCCAGCATCCGGACAGGTCTGGGCACTGAAGCTTTCTTT
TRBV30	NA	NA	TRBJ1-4	CAWSVLGGLDEKLFF	TGTGCCTGGAGTGTACTGGGGGGGCTGGATGAAAAACTGTTTTTT
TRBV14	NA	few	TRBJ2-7	CASSPNQASYEQYF	TGTGCCAGCAGCCCCAATCAGGCCTCCTACGAGCAGTACTTC
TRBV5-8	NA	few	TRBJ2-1	CASSYGKRNEQFF	TGTGCCAGCAGCTACGGGAAACGGAATGAGCAGTTCTTC
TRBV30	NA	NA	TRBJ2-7	CAWSVGLIYEQYF	TGTGCCTGGAGTGTAGGACTTATCTACGAGCAGTACTTC
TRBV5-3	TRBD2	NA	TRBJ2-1	CARSSGLASNEQFF	TGTGCCAGAAGTTCCGGACTAGCTTCAAATGAGCAGTTCTTC
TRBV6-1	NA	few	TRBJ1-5	CASSAGGQAVLPQHF	TGTGCCAGCTCCGCGGGTGGGCAGGCAGTTTTGCCCCAGCATTTT
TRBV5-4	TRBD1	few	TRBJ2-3	CASSADRVVDTQYF	TGTGCCAGCAGCGCTGACAGGGTAGTAGATACGCAGTATTTT